One T cell receptor beta chain is described in this entry. This sample was included in a study of T cell changes during pregnancy in multiple sclerosis. The table came from immunoSEQ multiplex PCR; TCRdb's copy has only in-frame clones and leaves some out. Among around 99,000 clones listed, 92% were seen once. V shed 2 bases and J shed 1 base, with 14 bases lying between them. Germline-derived CDR1 and CDR2 are KGHSH and LQKENI. The CDR3 is made up of 16 amino acids. Sequenced material: peripheral blood, taken in the third trimester of pregnancy. The rearrangement uses TRBV18 and TRBJ2-5, with a possible D match to TRBD2 (5 bases). This TCR was sampled from a female donor in good health, enrolled as a control in a pregnancy study. The CDR3, as DNA: TGTGCCAGCTCACCAATATCGAGGGCGTCCCAAGAGACCCAGTACTTC. Its translation: CASSPISRASQETQYF.